A selection of T cell receptor beta chains follows, all from one sample in a study of T-cell reconstitution after alpha-beta-depleted transplantation in children. TCRdb analysed the PCR reads with MiXCR anew, one entry per CDR3 protein. The sample consists of approximately 520,000 distinct CDR3 sequences, approximately 32% of them appearing once. This material consisted of PBMCs from the stem cell graft donor, taken from the stem cell graft. These receptors came from a human donor who donated a stem cell graft to a child with aplastic anemia. CDR3s include the opening cysteine and the closing phenylalanine or tryptophan. Each record gives: CDR3 DNA, CDR3 protein, V gene, D gene, J gene, clone size. The D gene is left open where the match is weak. Size is stated for part of the rows, as once, few or many counts, or as a class when the clone is expanded.

TGTGCCAGCAGCTTGGGGACGAACACCGGGGAGCTGTTTTTT CASSLGTNTGELFF TRBV7-2 NA TRBJ2-2 many
TGCAGTGCCCCGTCGACAGGGGCTAACTATGGCTACACCTTC CSAPSTGANYGYTF TRBV20-1 TRBD1 TRBJ1-2 few
TGTGCCAGCAGAGGGACAGGTACCGGGGAGCTGTTTTTT CASRGTGTGELFF TRBV27 TRBD1 TRBJ2-2 NA
TGTGCCAGCAGTGCACTAGCGGGCCAAAAGAATGAGCAGTTCTTC CASSALAGQKNEQFF TRBV6-2/TRBV6-3 TRBD2 TRBJ2-1 few
TGTGCCAGCAGTTACTTATCTGAGGGGGCGGCTAACTATGGCTACACCTTC CASSYLSEGAANYGYTF TRBV6-5 TRBD1 TRBJ1-2 few
TGTGCCAGCAGTTCGGGGCAACCCTACGAGCAGTACTTC CASSSGQPYEQYF TRBV27 NA TRBJ2-7 NA
TGTGCCAGCACCCTATCGGGGGGAGGGCCCTCTTCTACGCAGTATTTT CASTLSGGGPSSTQYF TRBV7-9 TRBD2 TRBJ2-3 NA
TGTGCCAGCAGCCGCGGACAGGGGGAGGCTCAGCCCCAGCATTTT CASSRGQGEAQPQHF TRBV12-3/TRBV12-4 TRBD1 TRBJ1-5 few
TGTGCCAGCAGCCAAGGCGCAGCTAACTATGGCTACACCTTC CASSQGAANYGYTF TRBV4-2 NA TRBJ1-2 NA
TGTGCCAGCAGCTTGTACAGGGCGATTTATAGCAATCAGCCCCAGCATTTT CASSLYRAIYSNQPQHF TRBV7-9 NA TRBJ1-5 NA
TGTGCCAGCACCGCTAAATACGAGCAGTACTTC CASTAKYEQYF TRBV7-9 NA TRBJ2-7 NA
TGTGCCAGCAGCTCCACTGGACAGCCCCACTACAATGAGCAGTTCTTC CASSSTGQPHYNEQFF TRBV6-1 NA TRBJ2-1 few
TGCAGTGCGGGTCCGGGACAGGGCTTCTCTGGAAACACCATATATTTT CSAGPGQGFSGNTIYF TRBV20-1 TRBD1 TRBJ1-3 NA
TGTGCCAGCAGTTCCCTAAGGACTAGCGGGAGTATCTATGAGCAGTTCTTC CASSSLRTSGSIYEQFF TRBV12-3/TRBV12-4 TRBD2 TRBJ2-1 few
TGTGCCAGCAGTCCCCAGACAGGGGGCGTTCAGCCCCAGCATTTT CASSPQTGGVQPQHF TRBV28 TRBD1 TRBJ1-5 NA
TGTGCCAGCAGATGGACAGGGGGATATGGCTACACCTTC CASRWTGGYGYTF TRBV6-1 TRBD1 TRBJ1-2 NA
TGCAGTGCTAGACCTATGACAGCCTATGGCTACACCTTC CSARPMTAYGYTF TRBV20-1 NA TRBJ1-2 many
TGTGCCAGCAGCTTCGTAGGGAGTGAGACCCAGTACTTC CASSFVGSETQYF TRBV5-8 NA TRBJ2-5 NA
TGCAGTGCTCCCGCGGGAGGGCTAAGCGAGCAGTACTTC CSAPAGGLSEQYF TRBV20-1 TRBD2 TRBJ2-7 NA
TGCAGCGTTGAAGAACGGGGAGACTATGGCTACACCTTC CSVEERGDYGYTF TRBV29-1 NA TRBJ1-2 NA
TGTGCCAGCGGTGGGCAGGGGGTCTACGCTTTCTTT CASGGQGVYAFF TRBV28 TRBD1 TRBJ1-1 few
TGCGCCAGCAATGAGGGAGGGCCCTACAATGAGCAGTTCTTC CASNEGGPYNEQFF TRBV10-2 TRBD2 TRBJ2-1 NA
TGTGCCAGCAGGGAGACAGGGGGCGAGACCCAGTACTTC CASRETGGETQYF TRBV6-1 TRBD1 TRBJ2-5 few
TGTGCCAGCAGTGGGGACAGGGTTATAAACTATGGCTACACCTTC CASSGDRVINYGYTF TRBV6-1 TRBD1 TRBJ1-2 NA
TGTGCCAGCAACCTACAGGGATTGGGAAATCAGCCCCAGCATTTT CASNLQGLGNQPQHF TRBV28 NA TRBJ1-5 NA
TGTGCCAGCAGTTTTGGGTACTACGAGCAGTACTTC CASSFGYYEQYF TRBV28 NA TRBJ2-7 NA
TGCAGCGCTGCTAGCATCTACGCAAACACCATATATTTT CSAASIYANTIYF TRBV29-1 NA TRBJ1-3 few
TGTGCCAGCAGTTTGACAGGGTTGAATCAGCCCCAGCATTTT CASSLTGLNQPQHF TRBV28 TRBD1 TRBJ1-5 few
TGTGCCAGCCCCCCCGGACTCAATTCACCCCTCCACTTT CASPPGLNSPLHF TRBV27 NA TRBJ1-6 few
TGTGCCAGCGTGCCGAGGGGGGGGCTCGCAGATACGCAGTATTTT CASVPRGGLADTQYF TRBV6-1 NA TRBJ2-3 few
TGTGCCAGCAGTTTACAGACGGGAAATTCACCCCTCCACTTT CASSLQTGNSPLHF TRBV12-3/TRBV12-4 NA TRBJ1-6 NA
TGTGCCAGCAGCTTAGGACAGGGAGGGGGGGAGACCCAGTACTTC CASSLGQGGGETQYF TRBV7-2 NA TRBJ2-5 few
TGTGCCAGCACCAACTCCGGGGGGAACATTCAGTACTTC CASTNSGGNIQYF TRBV6-2/TRBV6-3 TRBD2 TRBJ2-4 few
TGTGCCAGCAGCTTAATGGACACCACAGATACGCAGTATTTT CASSLMDTTDTQYF TRBV7-8 NA TRBJ2-3 NA
TGTGCCAGCAGCCGATCACAGGAGAGCTCCTACAATGAGCAGTTCTTC CASSRSQESSYNEQFF TRBV4-2 NA TRBJ2-1 few
TGTGCCAGCGCGAGACAGCCGAACACCGGGGAGCTGTTTTTT CASARQPNTGELFF TRBV7-3 NA TRBJ2-2 NA
TGCAGTGCTAGAGTCCGGGGACGCCCAGAGACCCAGTACTTC CSARVRGRPETQYF TRBV20-1 NA TRBJ2-5 once
TGTGCCAGCAGCGCGACCGGGACAGGGACCACTGAAGCTTTCTTT CASSATGTGTTEAFF TRBV9 TRBD1 TRBJ1-1 NA
TGTGCCAGCAGCTCGTCCCAGGCCATGAACACTGAAGCTTTCTTT CASSSSQAMNTEAFF TRBV5-6 NA TRBJ1-1 few
TGTGCCAGCAGTTTATCCCTAGGGACAGGGATCTACGAGCAGTACTTC CASSLSLGTGIYEQYF TRBV27 TRBD1 TRBJ2-7 NA
TGTGCCAGCAGTCCCCCGGACGCCTCTGGGGCCAACGTCCTGACTTTC CASSPPDASGANVLTF TRBV27 NA TRBJ2-6 NA
TGTGCCAGCAGCTTTTCAGGGGACAGCCTTGAAAAACTGTTTTTT CASSFSGDSLEKLFF TRBV7-9 TRBD1 TRBJ1-4 NA
TGCGCCAGCAGCTTGGTATCGTGGGACACTGAAGCTTTCTTT CASSLVSWDTEAFF TRBV5-1 NA TRBJ1-1 NA
TGTGCCAGCAGCTTAAAGCTCTACGAGCAGTACTTC CASSLKLYEQYF TRBV7-9 NA TRBJ2-7 NA
TGCGCCAGCAGCTTGCAAGCGGGAACGACAGATACGCAGTATTTT CASSLQAGTTDTQYF TRBV5-1 TRBD2 TRBJ2-3 many
TGCGCCAGCAGCCCGTCTTGGGCCGTGGAAGAGACCCAGTACTTC CASSPSWAVEETQYF TRBV5-1 NA TRBJ2-5 once
TGTGCCAGCAGCTTGACTTCTGGGACAGACACCGGGGAGCTGTTTTTT CASSLTSGTDTGELFF TRBV11-2 TRBD1 TRBJ2-2 few
TGTGCCAGCAGCCAAGGGGATAGCTCCCTCTCCTACGAGCAGTACTTC CASSQGDSSLSYEQYF TRBV4-2 NA TRBJ2-7 few
TGTGCCAGCAGCCGACGGACAGGGAAGACGGCGGGAGGCAATGAGCAGTTCTTC CASSRRTGKTAGGNEQFF TRBV11-2 NA TRBJ2-1 few
TGTGCCAGCAGCTTAGAAGTTAGGGGGGGTGCAGACTACGAGCAGTACTTC CASSLEVRGGADYEQYF TRBV11-2 NA TRBJ2-7 NA
TGTGCCAGCAGTACCCGGACAGCCCTCTCCTACAATGAGCAGTTCTTC CASSTRTALSYNEQFF TRBV6-2/TRBV6-3 NA TRBJ2-1 NA
TGTGCCAGCCGGTTTGAGGGGAACACTGAAGCTTTCTTT CASRFEGNTEAFF TRBV6-2/TRBV6-3 NA TRBJ1-1 NA
TGCAGTGCGACCGGGACAGCCGAGCGTGGCTACACCTTC CSATGTAERGYTF TRBV20-1 TRBD1 TRBJ1-2 NA
TGCGCCACTAGAAACCTCCCGGGGGGCTACAATGAGCAGTTCTTC CATRNLPGGYNEQFF TRBV5-1 TRBD2 TRBJ2-1 few